These 29 T cell receptor beta chains came from one sample sequenced in a study of blood T cells in healthy people across ages. Together with a sample-barcoded 5' primer, a J-beta primer mix was included in a second PCR lasting about 6 to 12 cycles. TCRdb re-derived calls from the 5' RACE reads in MiXCR, one entry per CDR3 protein. The sample carries around 2 million distinct CDR3 sequences, 39% recorded once. Source material: blood. These receptors all stem from a human donor in good health.

This chain links TRBV15 with TRBJ2-1, with D unclear. This CDR3 has 15 residues. Germline CDR1 LNHNV, CDR2 YYDKDF (reference sequence). Deletions cut 0 bases from V and 13 bases from J, with 19 bases between. In DNA, the CDR3 is TGTGCCACCAGCAGAGATCTACGAGAACAAGAGACCCAGTTCTTC. Translation gives CATSRDLREQETQFF.

This rearrangement joins TRBV7-9 to TRBJ1-1, with 9 bases matching TRBD1. From germline, CDR1 is SEHNR and CDR2 FQNEAQ (reference sequence). V gave up 4 bases and J gave up 1 base; unmatched junction bases: 4. The CDR3 is 15 amino acids. CDR3 sequence reads: CASSSRGQGNTEAFF. The CDR3 DNA reads as TGTGCCAGCAGCTCTAGGGGACAGGGGAACACTGAAGCTTTCTTT.

The V call is TRBV19, the J call TRBJ1-2; D may be TRBD1 (5 bases). Germline V gene lookup returns CDR1 LNHDA and CDR2 SQIVND (reference sequence). The CDR3 extends over 13 amino acids. V lost 5 bases to trimming and J lost 7 bases, with 14 bases between them. This CDR3 is CASSAGTDFGYTF. The CDR3 nucleotides read TGTGCCAGTAGTGCCGGGACGGATTTTGGCTACACCTTC.

The J gene is TRBJ1-5, the V gene TRBV2, with a tentative D call TRBD1 (6 bases). Germline values: CDR1 SNHLY, CDR2 FYNNEI. The length of the CDR3 is 15 residues. The V end lost 4 bases, the J end lost 4 bases, and 14 bases lay between the germline ends. Here the CDR3 reads CASSVGADNNQPQHF. Written as DNA, the CDR3 is TGTGCCAGCAGTGTGGGGGCAGATAATAATCAGCCCCAGCATTTT.

This clonotype showed up just a few times. The rearrangement joins TRBV4-3 to TRBJ1-2; D call uncertain. CDR3 length: 14 amino acids. V lost 0 bases and J lost 4, with 9 bases in between. Germline V gene sequence: CDR1 LGHNA, CDR2 YSLEER. CDR3 nucleotides: TGCGCCAGCAGCCAAGAGTTGGCGTCCTATGGCTACACCTTC. Protein sequence: CASSQELASYGYTF.

This clonotype was counted between two and nine times. This chain uses TRBV20-1 with TRBJ2-4; the D gene is possibly TRBD2 (5 bases). The V gene lost 7 bases and the J gene lost 0 bases, with 10 bases spanning the gap. The germline gives CDR1 DFQATT, CDR2 SNEGSKA (reference sequence). The CDR3 runs to 13 residues. The CDR3 nucleotides read TGCAGTGTTTTCGGGATAGCCAAAAACATTCAGTACTTC. It yields the protein CSVFGIAKNIQYF.

This clonotype appeared a few times. CDR3 region: CASSLGATYNEQFF. The CDR3 DNA reads as TGTGCCAGCAGTTTAGGGGCTACCTACAATGAGCAGTTCTTC. The chain uses TRBV6-5 and TRBJ2-1; TRBD1 might be the D (5 bases). The V gene's germline CDR1 is MNHEY and CDR2 SVGAGI. This CDR3 region has 14 residues. The ends were cut back, 4 bases at V and 2 bases at J, with 9 bases in the middle.

CDR3 residues: CASSLPGAGAQETQYF. The CDR3, as DNA: TGTGCCAGCAGCCTCCCCGGGGCGGGGGCCCAAGAGACCCAGTACTTC. V and J are TRBV7-9 and TRBJ2-5, with a tentative D call TRBD2 (7 bases). In germline, CDR1 is SEHNR, CDR2 FQNEAQ (reference sequence). The CDR3 covers 16 residues. V lost 5 bases to trimming and J lost 1 base, with 17 bases between them.

This clonotype was seen more than once but under ten times. The chain carries TRBV5-1 and TRBJ2-3; no clear D gene. The CDR3 loop spans 17 amino acids. Trimming shortened V by 2 bases and J by 3 bases, and 19 bases separated the two germline ends. Germline CDR1 is SGHRS and CDR2 is YFSETQ. DNA for the CDR3: TGCGCCAGCAGCTTCGGGTTTGGTAGCAGGCTTACAGATACGCAGTATTTT. Protein: CASSFGFGSRLTDTQYF.

This clonotype was observed a handful of times. The chain uses TRBV29-1 and TRBJ2-7, with TRBD1 as a possible D gene (5 bases). Germline loops: CDR1 SQVTM, CDR2 ANQGSEA. The V end lost 5 bases, the J end lost 0 bases, and 11 bases lay between the germline ends. The CDR3 spans 13 residues. The CDR3 nucleotides read TGCAGCGTTTCGACAGCCAACTCCTACGAGCAGTACTTC. Translated, it gives CSVSTANSYEQYF.

The J gene is TRBJ2-4, the V gene TRBV20-1; D call uncertain. With the DNA end fitting TRBJ2-5 better, the J assignment may be wrong. This CDR3 is 14 amino acids long. Germline V CDR1 and CDR2: DFQATT, SNEGSKA (reference sequence). CDR3 bases: TGCAGTGCTAGAGATGATACTAATCGGGAGACCCAGTACTTC. As protein: CSARDDTNRETQYF.

A few counts support this clonotype. The chain has TRBV4-1 and TRBJ2-3; TRBD2 matches at 8 bases. CDR1 and CDR2 (germline): MGHRA, YSYEKL. The CDR3 has 19 residues. V lost 4 bases and J lost 2; bases outside the gene matches: 17. Written as DNA, the CDR3 is TGCGCCAGCAGCCCGCATTTCGGAGCGGGGGATCCCGCCACAGATACGCAGTATTTT. Translation gives CASSPHFGAGDPATDTQYF.

The V gene is TRBV3-1, the J gene TRBJ2-1; D remains ambiguous. Trimming removed 4 bases at V and 0 bases at J, with 7 bases between. Germline CDR1 LGHDT, CDR2 YNNKEL (reference sequence). The CDR3 extends over 14 amino acids. CDR3 bases: TGTGCCAGCAGCCGACTGACCTCCTACAATGAGCAGTTCTTC. Protein: CASSRLTSYNEQFF.

The J gene is TRBJ2-5, the V gene TRBV7-9; D remains ambiguous. The CDR3 runs 12 residues. Trimming removed 2 bases at V and 11 bases at J, with 12 bases between. Germline V lookup: CDR1 SEHNR, CDR2 FQNEAQ (reference sequence). The CDR3 region is CASSLMLGEQYF. In DNA, the CDR3 is TGTGCCAGCAGCTTAATGTTGGGTGAACAGTACTTC.

This clonotype was seen repeatedly, ten times or more. J is TRBJ1-2 and V is TRBV4-3; TRBD1 aligns across 10 bases. CDR3 size: 17 residues. V lost 4 bases to trimming and J lost 3 bases; unmatched junction nucleotides: 11. Germline V lookup: CDR1 LGHNA, CDR2 YSLEER. The CDR3 coding sequence is TGCGCCAGCAGCCCGACACCCCTGACAGGGGGCGACTATGGCTACACCTTC. Encoded protein: CASSPTPLTGGDYGYTF.

This clonotype was seen only a few times. The chain is built from TRBV10-3 and TRBJ2-1; D call uncertain. Germline loops: CDR1 ENHRY, CDR2 SYGVKD. The length of the CDR3 is 15 residues. V dropped 6 bases and J dropped 7 bases, with 19 bases sitting between them. The CDR3, as DNA: TGTGCCATCAGAAGGGCCCTCCTAGGTGGGAATGAGCAGTTCTTC. Translating it yields CAIRRALLGGNEQFF.

Many counts were recorded for this clonotype. V and J are TRBV4-2 and TRBJ2-3, with D unclear. The CDR3 is 13 residues long. With 1 base removed from V and 6 bases from J, the gap between germline ends came to 8 bases. The V gene's germline CDR1 is LGHNA and CDR2 YNFKEQ. The CDR3 bases are TGTGCCAGCAGCCAAGTTGCGGAGGATACGCAGTATTTT. Protein: CASSQVAEDTQYF.

This clonotype was seen more than once but under ten times. The rearrangement joins TRBV4-2 to TRBJ2-7; the match to TRBD2 covers 8 bases. The CDR3 has 16 amino acids. V was pared by 0 bases and J by 4 bases, with 8 bases of the junction left unmatched. Germline V gene data show CDR1 as LGHNA and CDR2 as YNFKEQ. The CDR3: CASSQDLSGVLYEQYF. The CDR3 region has the DNA TGTGCCAGCAGCCAAGATCTTAGCGGGGTACTGTACGAGCAGTACTTC.

The chain couples TRBV5-1 to TRBJ2-1; 8 positions agree with TRBD1. This CDR3 is built from 14 residues. Losses at the gene ends were 4 bases for V and 6 bases for J; bases not matched to a gene: 6. Germline lookup yields CDR1 SGHRS and CDR2 YFSETQ. CDR3 nucleotides: TGCGCCAGCAGCATAGTCAGGGGGCCCAATGAGCAGTTCTTC. Residues: CASSIVRGPNEQFF.

Here the CDR3 reads CASSPDRGPSSYEQYF. The CDR3 region has the DNA TGTGCCAGCAGCCCCGACAGGGGTCCCTCATCCTACGAGCAGTACTTC. This chain connects TRBV11-1 to TRBJ2-7; 8 nucleotides agree with TRBD1. The V segment lost 5 bases and the J segment 1 base; nucleotides outside the gene matches: 10. CDR1 and CDR2 (germline): SGHAT, FQDESV (reference sequence). The CDR3 contains 16 residues.

The table lists this clonotype with many counts. The chain combines TRBV29-1 with TRBJ2-3; no reliable D call. V was cut by 7 bases and J by 6 bases, with 8 bases left in between. The CDR3 loop spans 10 amino acids. Germline-derived CDR1 and CDR2 are SQVTM and ANQGSEA. The CDR3 reads CSGSEDTQYF. In DNA form, the CDR3 reads TGCAGCGGATCTGAGGATACGCAGTATTTT.

The chain is built from TRBV25-1 and TRBJ2-4; possibly TRBD1 for D (6 bases). The end of the DNA fits TRBJ2-7 better, so the J call may be wrong. Germline CDR1 and CDR2: MGHDK and SYGVNS. The CDR3 contains 12 residues. CDR3 sequence: CASIGQTYEQYF. The CDR3, as DNA: TGTGCCAGCATAGGACAGACCTACGAGCAGTACTTC.

The table lists this clonotype with a few counts. The chain couples TRBV18 to TRBJ2-1; D ambiguous. CDR3 length: 14 residues. Deletions cut 3 bases from V and 8 bases from J, with 14 bases between. CDR1 is KGHSH and CDR2 is LQKENI in the germline V gene. The CDR3 coding sequence is TGTGCCAGCTCACCGAGCCTCGAACGCGATGAGCAGTTCTTC. This codes for CASSPSLERDEQFF.

This clonotype was recorded a few times. The rearrangement links TRBV29-1 to TRBJ1-1, with D possibly being TRBD1 (5 bases). The CDR3 covers 13 residues. Looked up from germline, CDR1 is SQVTM and CDR2 is ANQGSEA. V lost 5 bases to trimming and J lost 5 bases, with 15 bases between them. CDR3 DNA sequence: TGCAGCGTTCAAGGGACCCTGGGGACTGAAGCTTTCTTT. Translated: CSVQGTLGTEAFF.

This clonotype was observed a handful of times. This chain links TRBV10-3 with TRBJ2-7; D uncertain. V was trimmed by 3 bases and J by 1 base, leaving 10 bases between them. In germline, CDR1 is ENHRY, CDR2 SYGVKD. The length of the CDR3 is 14 residues. The DNA for the CDR3 is TGTGCCATCAGTGACGGCGTTCAATCCTACGAGCAGTACTTC. Translating it yields CAISDGVQSYEQYF.

With respect to this clonotype: An end of the junction differs from the germline gene, which may be a read error. The chain uses TRBV12-3 or TRBV12-4 and TRBJ1-5, with D tentatively TRBD1 (6 bases). This CDR3 is 13 amino acids long. The CDR3 sequence is CASSPGQNQPPHF. The CDR3 DNA sequence: TGTGCCAGCAGTCCGGGACAAAATCAGCCCCCGCATTTT.

The J gene is TRBJ2-5, the V gene TRBV20-1; D uncertain. V lost 6 bases and J lost 2, with 13 bases in between. CDR3 length: 13 amino acids. The germline CDR1 and CDR2 sequences are DFQATT and SNEGSKA (reference sequence). The CDR3 coding sequence is TGCAGTGCCCTCCTTGAGAAGCAAGAGACCCAGTACTTC. This gives the protein CSALLEKQETQYF.

This clonotype has at least ten counts. The chain links TRBV7-2 to TRBJ1-1; D gene unclear. The CDR3 sequence is 13 residues long. V lost 3 bases, J lost 1 base, and 6 bases lay in between. CDR1 is SGHTA and CDR2 is FQGNSA in the germline V gene. The CDR3 region has the DNA TGTGCCAGCAGCTTTTCACCGAACACTGAAGCTTTCTTT. It yields the protein CASSFSPNTEAFF.

The chain joins TRBV5-1 to TRBJ2-2; D gene ambiguous. Trimming pared 0 bases from V and 11 bases from J, leaving 5 bases between. CDR1 SGHRS and CDR2 YFSETQ come from the germline V gene. The CDR3 is made up of 11 amino acids. As DNA, the CDR3 is TGCGCCAGCAGCTTGGGGCAAGAGCTGTTTTTT. It specifies CASSLGQELFF.